These 17 T cell receptor beta chains were all obtained from the same sample, sequenced in a study of post-analysis software for immune sequencing data. The study's findings and limits: Included in a set of five TRBV segments more frequent in patients than controls were TRBV5-6, TRBV5-1 and TRBV20-1.

Incorporated into the TCR beta cDNA libraries were unique molecular identifiers, which served to reduce PCR and sequencing biases. MiXCR, run by TCRdb on the PCR reads, gives a single entry per CDR3 protein. The table shows hundreds of thousands of distinct CDR3 sequences, with 59% occurring only once. What these receptors recognize is not known. What was sequenced was blood. The origin of the receptors is a girl aged 2-15 years with multiple sclerosis.

The chain employs TRBV11-2 and TRBJ1-1; no definite D call. The germline V gene has CDR1 SGHAT and CDR2 FQNNGV. CDR3 length equals 15 residues. Trimming cost V 0 bases and J 3 bases, with 11 bases left between them. DNA for the CDR3: TGTGCCAGCAGCTTAGATCCGTACGGATACACTGAAGCTTTCTTT. Its protein is CASSLDPYGYTEAFF.

This chain uses TRBV20-1 with TRBJ2-3; D is unresolved. The CDR3 covers 12 residues. V was cut by 5 bases and J by 2 bases, with 8 bases left in between. The germline gives CDR1 DFQATT, CDR2 SNEGSKA (reference sequence). The CDR3 here is CSAPSSTDTQYF. The CDR3 nucleotides read TGCAGTGCTCCGTCATCCACAGATACGCAGTATTTT.

This clonotype was observed a few times. The rearrangement uses TRBV4-3 and TRBJ2-1; possibly TRBD1 or TRBD2 for D (5 bases each). This CDR3 comprises 15 residues. Germline V gene sequence: CDR1 LGHNA, CDR2 YSLEER. Trimming took 1 base from V and 1 from J, leaving 8 bases between them. For the CDR3, the DNA is TGCGCCAGCAGCCAAGGGGGGATATCCTACAATGAGCAGTTCTTC. Its protein is CASSQGGISYNEQFF.

This clonotype was detected once. This chain links TRBV10-2 with TRBJ2-3, with D uncertain. There are 15 residues in the CDR3. The V gene's germline CDR1 is WSHSY and CDR2 SAAADI. The germline V and J ends were trimmed by 3 bases and 0 bases, with 10 bases remaining between them. The CDR3 DNA sequence: TGCGCCAGCAGTGACAATCTATTCAGCACAGATACGCAGTATTTT. Amino acids: CASSDNLFSTDTQYF.

The CDR3 is CASSPPAAGVSRFPNTQYF. The CDR3 DNA reads TGCGCCAGCAGCCCCCCGGCAGCGGGGGTTTCCCGATTTCCAAATACGCAGTATTTT. J is TRBJ2-3 and V is TRBV10-2, with 8 bases identical to TRBD2. The CDR3 sequence is 19 residues long. J lost 7 bases, V lost 6 bases, and 24 bases had no gene match. Germline loops: CDR1 WSHSY, CDR2 SAAADI.

The rearrangement joins TRBV18 to TRBJ1-5, with a possible D match to TRBD1 (5 bases). Trimming took off 5 bases at V and 3 bases at J, with 17 bases between the two ends. CDR3 length equals 16 residues. Germline CDR1 KGHSH, CDR2 LQKENI. This chain's CDR3 is CASSSRAGGTNQPQHF. As DNA, the CDR3 is TGTGCCAGCTCATCCCGGGCGGGGGGGACCAATCAGCCCCAGCATTTT.

Turning to this clonotype: Mismatch with germline at one junction end may stem from a read error. V gene TRBV5-1 combines with J gene TRBJ2-3, with D unresolved. CDR3 length: 13 residues. Germline CDR1 is SGHRS and CDR2 is YFSETQ. The DNA for the CDR3 is TGCGCCAGCGGCTTCGGAAGCACAGATACGCAGTATTTT. This translates into CASGFGSTDTQYF.

This rearrangement joins TRBV5-1 to TRBJ1-2, with D maybe TRBD1 (6 bases). Per germline, CDR1 SGHRS and CDR2 YFSETQ. The CDR3 is 14 amino acids. Trimming removed 5 bases at V and 3 bases at J, with 14 bases between. In nucleotides, the CDR3 is TGCGCCAGCAGTCCAGACAGGAACTACTATGGCTACACCTTC. As protein: CASSPDRNYYGYTF.

The chain links TRBV12-3 or TRBV12-4 to TRBJ2-1, with D unclear. The CDR3 consists of 15 residues. The ends were cut back, 3 bases at V and 3 bases at J, with 12 bases in the middle. Written as DNA, the CDR3 is TGTGCCAGCAGTTTTGTTAACGGGCACTACAATGAGCAGTTCTTC. Amino acid sequence: CASSFVNGHYNEQFF.

The sample holds a few counts of this clonotype. This chain connects TRBV20-1 to TRBJ2-1; 12 nucleotides line up with TRBD2. V lost 0 bases and J lost 8; bases outside the gene matches: 5. The V gene's germline CDR1 is DFQATT and CDR2 SNEGSKA (reference sequence). The CDR3 runs to 15 residues. This CDR3 reads CSARDGTSGFYEQFF. The CDR3 DNA follows: TGCAGTGCTAGAGATGGGACTAGCGGGTTCTATGAGCAGTTCTTC.

V is TRBV5-1 and J is TRBJ2-7; D may be TRBD2 (6 bases). The CDR3 is 15 residues long. Germline-derived CDR1 and CDR2 are SGHRS and YFSETQ. V was trimmed by 2 bases and J by 3 bases, leaving 15 bases between them. CDR3 nucleotides: TGCGCCAGCAGCTTTGGCGGCGGGATGGTCTACGAGCAGTACTTC. This sequence encodes CASSFGGGMVYEQYF.

This clonotype appeared a few times. This sequence joins TRBV6-5 and TRBJ2-3; 11 bases are a match to TRBD2. There are 16 residues in the CDR3. Germline trimming cut 2 bases from V and 6 bases from J; bases unmatched to any gene: 7. Germline V gene data show CDR1 as MNHEY and CDR2 as SVGAGI. The CDR3 loop reads CASSYGVAGGGDTQYF. CDR3 DNA sequence: TGTGCCAGCAGTTACGGGGTAGCGGGAGGGGGCGATACGCAGTATTTT.

The rearrangement joins TRBV2 to TRBJ2-5; tentative D call: TRBD2 (5 bases). The end of the DNA fits TRBJ2-7 better, so the J call may be wrong. The CDR3 runs to 14 residues. Germline V lookup: CDR1 SNHLY, CDR2 FYNNEI. CDR3: CASRKGLSTYEQYF. The CDR3 DNA reads as TGTGCCAGCAGAAAAGGACTTTCCACCTACGAGCAGTACTTC.

The V gene is TRBV6-5, the J gene TRBJ2-7; TRBD2 agrees at 13 bases. The CDR3 sequence is 15 residues long. Germline CDR1 MNHEY, CDR2 SVGAGI. J lost 6 bases, V lost 0 bases, and 2 bases had no gene match. CDR3 in amino acids: CASSYSRLAGGEQYF. CDR3 in DNA: TGTGCCAGCAGTTACTCGAGACTAGCGGGAGGCGAGCAGTACTTC.

The CDR3 reads CASSVARTGKSSGANVLTF. Written as DNA, the CDR3 is TGTGCCAGCAGCGTAGCTAGAACAGGGAAATCCTCTGGGGCCAACGTCCTGACTTTC. The chain has TRBV9 and TRBJ2-6, with D possibly TRBD1 on 6 matching bases. This CDR3 has 19 amino acids. V lost 0 bases to trimming and J lost 0 bases, with 16 bases between them. From germline, CDR1 is SGDLS and CDR2 YYNGEE.

The chain employs TRBV25-1 and TRBJ1-2, with a tentative D call TRBD1 (6 bases). Per the germline V gene, CDR1 is MGHDK and CDR2 is SYGVNS. V lost 3 bases and J lost 4, with 9 bases in between. This CDR3 is built from 13 residues. CDR3 protein: CASSETGPYGYTF. CDR3 in DNA: TGTGCCAGCAGTGAGACAGGTCCCTATGGCTACACCTTC.

This chain uses TRBV7-9 with TRBJ2-6; 7 positions agree with TRBD1. CDR3 size: 19 residues. Germline CDR1 and CDR2: SEHNR and FQNEAQ (reference sequence). V gave up 5 bases and J gave up 0 bases; unmatched junction bases: 13. The CDR3 DNA follows: TGTGCCAGCAGCCCCGACCCTCCACAGGGGCCCTCTGGGGCCAACGTCCTGACTTTC. This encodes CASSPDPPQGPSGANVLTF.